Listed below are T cell receptor beta chains from one sample, sequenced in a study of cytomegalovirus exposure and HLA in healthy donors. The method was immunoSEQ multiplex PCR; TCRdb's version includes in-frame clones alone and lacks a portion of them. Of some 190,000 clones in the sample, about three quarters were seen once. The sample was PBMCs. The receptors here all came from a woman in her thirties or forties in good health and CMV-seronegative. CDR3s include the opening cysteine and the closing phenylalanine or tryptophan. A D gene is named only where the DNA matches it firmly. Not every row has a clone size; where given, it reads once, few, many or a size class.

d_call	v_call	cdr3_length	j_call	clone_size	cdr3_nt	cdr3_aa
-	TRBV30	12	TRBJ2-5	-	TGTGCCTGGAGCCTGGGGGGAGAGACCCAGTACTTC	CAWSLGGETQYF
TRBD1	TRBV15	12	TRBJ1-5	-	TGTGCCACCGGGACAGCCGATCAGCCCCAGCATTTT	CATGTADQPQHF
-	TRBV19	13	TRBJ2-2	-	TGTGCCAGTAGTTGGGGGGTTTCCGGGGAGCTGTTTTTT	CASSWGVSGELFF
TRBD2	TRBV7-8	18	TRBJ2-5	-	TGTGCCAGCAGCTCCGGACTAGCGGCTAAATGGGAGGGAGAGACCCAGTACTTC	CASSSGLAAKWEGETQYF
-	TRBV5-1	15	TRBJ1-2	few	TGCGCCAGCAGCTTGGCCGCCCAGGGGAACTATGGCTACACCTTC	CASSLAAQGNYGYTF
-	TRBV29-1	11	TRBJ1-2	-	TGCAGCGTGTTGTCGGGAAAGGGCTACACCTTC	CSVLSGKGYTF
-	TRBV30	14	TRBJ1-3	-	TGTGCCTGGAGATCGTCGAGATCCGGAAACACCATATATTTT	CAWRSSRSGNTIYF
TRBD1	TRBV7-3	15	TRBJ2-1	-	TGTGCCAGCAGCTTATCAGGGGGCGGCCACAATGAGCAGTTCTTC	CASSLSGGGHNEQFF
TRBD1	TRBV2	15	TRBJ2-3	-	TGTGCCAGCAAGGGGGCCTGGCCGGATCCAGATACGCAGTATTTT	CASKGAWPDPDTQYF
-	TRBV30	13	TRBJ2-7	once	TGTGCCTGGAGTGCAGGGGTGGGTGGATGGCAGTACTTC	CAWSAGVGGWQYF
TRBD1	TRBV5-4	15	TRBJ1-1	-	TGTGCCAGCAGCACCCGGACAGGGAAGAGAACTGAAGCTTTCTTT	CASSTRTGKRTEAFF
-	TRBV14	15	TRBJ1-5	-	TGTGCCAGCAGCCAAATGGGGGGGCCGGGGCAGCCCCAGCATTTT	CASSQMGGPGQPQHF
-	TRBV5-8	15	TRBJ1-1	-	TGTGCCAGCAGCCTGCTCATGGGGGGAGGGACTGAAGCTTTCTTT	CASSLLMGGGTEAFF
-	TRBV7-2	14	TRBJ1-3	-	TGTGCCAGCAGCTTTGGCACGGGGGGAAACACCATATATTTT	CASSFGTGGNTIYF
-	TRBV27	15	TRBJ1-4	-	TGTGCCAGCAGTTACGGAAGGGGAACTAATGAAAAACTGTTTTTT	CASSYGRGTNEKLFF
-	TRBV6-6	13	TRBJ2-1	-	TGTGCCAGCAGCCCGGACTTCTACAATGAGCAGTTCTTC	CASSPDFYNEQFF
TRBD1	TRBV25-1	14	TRBJ1-1	-	TGTGCCAGCAGTGCTAGACAGGGGCGGACTGAAGCTTTCTTT	CASSARQGRTEAFF
-	TRBV6-5	12	TRBJ1-4	-	TGTGCCAGCAGCCCTTTTAACGGAAAACTGTTTTTT	CASSPFNGKLFF
-	TRBV9	13	TRBJ2-1	-	TGTGCCAGCAGCGTAGAGGGACTGCATGAGCAGTTCTTC	CASSVEGLHEQFF
-	TRBV6-1	14	TRBJ1-3	-	TGTGCCAGCAGTGAAGCTAGAAACGGAAACACCATATATTTT	CASSEARNGNTIYF
-	TRBV7-8	14	TRBJ2-1	-	TGTGCCAGCAGCTTTGGAGAAAACTACAATGAGCAGTTCTTC	CASSFGENYNEQFF
TRBD1	TRBV13	17	TRBJ2-6	-	TGTGCCAGCACAGACAGGGGTCGAAGCTCTGGGGCCAACGTCCTGACTTTC	CASTDRGRSSGANVLTF
TRBD1	TRBV9	16	TRBJ1-1	-	TGTGCCAGCAGCTCCCTCAGGGGGCGCAGGAACACTGAAGCTTTCTTT	CASSSLRGRRNTEAFF
-	TRBV30	14	TRBJ1-1	few	TGTGCCCTCGACCAACCCGGGAGCAACACTGAAGCTTTCTTT	CALDQPGSNTEAFF
-	TRBV6-5	13	TRBJ1-5	-	TGTGCCAGCAGTTTTGCCCAGGATCAGCCCCAGCATTTT	CASSFAQDQPQHF
-	TRBV13	13	TRBJ2-1	-	TGTGCCAGCAGCCCCAGGACTCACAATGAGCAGTTCTTC	CASSPRTHNEQFF
TRBD1	TRBV11-2	16	TRBJ2-5	few	TGTGCCAGCAGCCCTAACCGGGACAGAGAGGGGGAGACCCAGTACTTC	CASSPNRDREGETQYF
-	TRBV18	13	TRBJ1-1	-	TGTGCCAGCTCACCAGGGAGGAACACTGAAGCTTTCTTT	CASSPGRNTEAFF
-	TRBV4-1	14	TRBJ1-2	-	TGCGCCAGCAGCCCTATCACAGACCGCTCCGGCTACACCTTC	CASSPITDRSGYTF
-	TRBV30	14	TRBJ1-5	-	TGTGCCTGGAGTGCAGGGGATAGCAATCAGCCCCAGCATTTT	CAWSAGDSNQPQHF
-	TRBV19	16	TRBJ1-5	once	TGTGCCAGTAGGACAAGGGAGACCGAATTCAATCAGCCCCAGCATTTT	CASRTRETEFNQPQHF
TRBD2	TRBV10-3	17	TRBJ2-1	-	TGTGCCATCAGTGGACTAGCGGGAGGAGGAGGGGGCGGGGAGCAGTTCTTC	CAISGLAGGGGGGEQFF
-	TRBV19	15	TRBJ2-5	-	TGTGCCAGTAGCCTAAGCGACTCGGAGGGAGAGACCCAGTACTTC	CASSLSDSEGETQYF
-	TRBV5-5	15	TRBJ1-2	-	TGTGCCAGCAGCTCCTCCTCGACAGAAATCTATGGCTACACCTTC	CASSSSSTEIYGYTF
TRBD1	TRBV7-8	14	TRBJ2-7	-	TGTACCAGCAGCCCGAGGACAGGGGGCGTCGAGCAGTACTTC	CTSSPRTGGVEQYF
-	TRBV18	18	TRBJ2-1	-	TGTGCCAGCTCACCACCGAGTTTGGGGGCGAGCTCCTACAATGAGCAGTTCTTC	CASSPPSLGASSYNEQFF